A selection of T cell receptor beta chains follows, all from one sample in a study of spatial heterogeneity in lung cancer. TCRdb reprocessed the 5' RACE reads via MiXCR and lists one record per CDR3 protein. The sample contains 1,600 or so distinct CDR3 sequences, approximately 4.2% of which appear only once. The sequencing here drew on lung tumor tissue, taken at surgery. These receptors came from a male donor with early-stage non-small cell lung cancer. Each CDR3 is given with its conserved first and last residue. Fields, in order: D gene, clone size, V gene, J gene, CDR3 protein, CDR3 DNA. A D gene is named only where the DNA matches it firmly. Size values are once, few and many counts, or a class for expanded clones, and some rows have none.

D: -; size: medium-sized; V: TRBV20-1; J: TRBJ1-5; CDR3: CSARGGGAQPQHF; DNA: TGCAGTGCTAGAGGGGGAGGAGCGCAGCCCCAGCATTTT
D: -; size: large; V: TRBV4-1; J: TRBJ1-5; CDR3: CASSQERDQPQHF; DNA: TGCGCCAGCAGCCAAGAACGGGATCAGCCCCAGCATTTT
D: TRBD2; size: medium-sized; V: TRBV7-9; J: TRBJ2-5; CDR3: CASSRGGVQETQYF; DNA: TGTGCCAGCAGCCGCGGGGGGGTCCAAGAGACCCAGTACTTC
D: -; size: medium-sized; V: TRBV7-3; J: TRBJ2-3; CDR3: CASSPGQSTDTQYF; DNA: TGTGCCAGCAGCCCAGGACAGAGCACAGATACGCAGTATTTT
D: -; size: few; V: TRBV9; J: TRBJ1-6; CDR3: CASSPPGVYNSPLHF; DNA: TGTGCCAGCAGCCCTCCAGGGGTGTATAATTCACCCCTCCACTTT
D: TRBD1; size: medium-sized; V: TRBV14; J: TRBJ2-2; CDR3: CASSQDVAQGAAGELFF; DNA: TGTGCCAGCAGCCAAGATGTAGCGCAGGGGGCCGCCGGGGAGCTGTTTTTT
D: -; size: medium-sized; V: TRBV7-2; J: TRBJ1-1; CDR3: CASSLVGGFGFF; DNA: TGTGCCAGCAGCTTAGTGGGCGGATTTGGTTTCTTT
D: -; size: medium-sized; V: TRBV11-2; J: TRBJ2-3; CDR3: CASSLTVGRGDTQYF; DNA: TGTGCCAGCAGCCTCACAGTAGGGCGGGGAGATACGCAGTATTTT
D: -; size: medium-sized; V: TRBV28; J: TRBJ2-2; CDR3: CASSSPPGELFF; DNA: TGTGCCAGCAGTTCGCCCCCCGGGGAGCTGTTTTTT
D: TRBD2; size: many; V: TRBV20-1; J: TRBJ2-1; CDR3: CSATNRDSGGAGNEQFF; DNA: TGCAGTGCCACCAACCGGGATAGCGGGGGGGCAGGCAATGAGCAGTTCTTC
D: -; size: medium-sized; V: TRBV12-3/TRBV12-4; J: TRBJ1-1; CDR3: CASSSSGTEAFF; DNA: TGTGCCAGCAGTTCCTCAGGGACTGAAGCTTTCTTT
D: -; size: medium-sized; V: TRBV10-3; J: TRBJ2-1; CDR3: CAISEVASGYNEQFF; DNA: TGTGCCATCAGTGAGGTTGCTTCAGGGTACAATGAGCAGTTCTTC
D: -; size: medium-sized; V: TRBV20-1; J: TRBJ2-2; CDR3: CSARVVGRTRELFF; DNA: TGCAGTGCTAGAGTAGTAGGCCGCACAAGGGAGCTGTTTTTT
D: TRBD2; size: medium-sized; V: TRBV29-1; J: TRBJ2-7; CDR3: CSVGTSGSSYEQYF; DNA: TGCAGCGTTGGGACTAGCGGGAGTTCCTACGAGCAGTACTTC
D: -; size: medium-sized; V: TRBV28; J: TRBJ1-5; CDR3: CASSTLVGSQPQHF; DNA: TGTGCCAGCAGTACCCTCGTTGGCAGTCAGCCCCAGCATTTT
D: -; size: -; V: TRBV27; J: TRBJ2-5; CDR3: CASSLRGTREETQYF; DNA: TGTGCCAGCAGTTTAAGGGGTACGAGGGAAGAGACCCAGTACTTC
D: -; size: medium-sized; V: TRBV20-1; J: TRBJ2-7; CDR3: CSARDLYGVRSSYEQYF; DNA: TGCAGTGCTAGAGATCTTTATGGGGTCAGGAGCTCCTACGAGCAGTACTTC
D: TRBD1; size: medium-sized; V: TRBV7-9; J: TRBJ2-1; CDR3: CAGQGQGVGEQFF; DNA: TGTGCCGGCCAGGGACAGGGGGTCGGAGAGCAGTTCTTC
D: -; size: many; V: TRBV11-2; J: TRBJ1-1; CDR3: CASSSAVNTEAFF; DNA: TGTGCCAGCAGCTCTGCAGTGAACACTGAAGCTTTCTTT
D: -; size: large; V: TRBV30; J: TRBJ2-7; CDR3: CAWSVTVTYEQYF; DNA: TGTGCCTGGAGTGTAACAGTAACCTACGAGCAGTACTTC
D: -; size: large; V: TRBV28; J: TRBJ1-5; CDR3: CASTSGDRRGGQPQHF; DNA: TGTGCCAGCACCTCCGGCGATCGTAGAGGGGGTCAGCCCCAGCATTTT
D: -; size: hyperexpanded; V: TRBV11-2; J: TRBJ1-1; CDR3: CASSWGTATEAFF; DNA: TGTGCCAGCAGCTGGGGCACAGCCACTGAAGCTTTCTTT
D: TRBD1; size: many; V: TRBV6-2/TRBV6-3; J: TRBJ2-2; CDR3: CASRGQGESGELFF; DNA: TGTGCCAGCAGAGGCCAGGGGGAGTCCGGGGAGCTGTTTTTT
D: -; size: large; V: TRBV19; J: TRBJ2-7; CDR3: CASSTRQDLSEQYF; DNA: TGTGCCAGTAGTACGAGACAGGACCTGTCCGAGCAGTACTTC
D: TRBD1; size: medium-sized; V: TRBV28; J: TRBJ1-1; CDR3: CASLLTGESTEAFF; DNA: TGTGCCAGCCTCTTGACAGGGGAGAGCACTGAAGCTTTCTTT
D: -; size: few; V: TRBV2; J: TRBJ1-5; CDR3: CASSEGPPGGQPQHF; DNA: TGTGCCAGCAGTGAAGGTCCGCCGGGTGGACAGCCCCAGCATTTT
D: -; size: medium-sized; V: TRBV20-1; J: TRBJ1-1; CDR3: CSANGARHTNTEAFF; DNA: TGCAGTGCCAATGGGGCCCGACATACGAACACTGAAGCTTTCTTT
D: TRBD1; size: medium-sized; V: TRBV6-6; J: TRBJ1-6; CDR3: CASRDRAMNSPLHF; DNA: TGTGCCAGCCGGGACAGGGCAATGAATTCACCCCTCCACTTT
D: -; size: medium-sized; V: TRBV5-1; J: TRBJ2-6; CDR3: CASSLGDTSGANVLTF; DNA: TGCGCCAGCAGCTTGGGGGACACCTCTGGGGCCAACGTCCTGACTTTC
D: -; size: -; V: TRBV5-7; J: TRBJ2-7; CDR3: CASSWGTESYEQYF; DNA: TGTGCCAGCAGCTGGGGGACGGAGTCCTACGAGCAGTACTTC
D: -; size: medium-sized; V: TRBV30; J: TRBJ2-7; CDR3: CAWSVLRTVGEQYF; DNA: TGTGCCTGGAGTGTACTTAGGACAGTGGGAGAGCAGTACTTC
D: -; size: -; V: TRBV6-4; J: TRBJ1-6; CDR3: CASSQTRIGSLHF; DNA: TGTGCCAGCAGTCAGACGAGGATTGGGTCCCTCCACTTT
D: TRBD2; size: few; V: TRBV7-3; J: TRBJ2-3; CDR3: CASSLSTSALIKEVDTQYF; DNA: TGTGCCAGCAGCCTTTCGACTAGCGCCCTAATTAAGGAGGTAGATACGCAGTATTTT
D: -; size: many; V: TRBV5-5; J: TRBJ2-3; CDR3: CASSLEGLSDTQYF; DNA: TGTGCCAGCAGCTTGGAGGGGTTGTCAGATACGCAGTATTTT
D: -; size: medium-sized; V: TRBV19; J: TRBJ2-1; CDR3: CASSIDLARGVLNEQFF; DNA: TGTGCCAGTAGTATAGATCTTGCCAGGGGGGTTCTCAATGAGCAGTTCTTC
D: -; size: medium-sized; V: TRBV6-2/TRBV6-3; J: TRBJ2-2; CDR3: CASTNGQGDTGELFF; DNA: TGTGCCAGCACCAACGGGCAGGGTGACACCGGGGAGCTGTTTTTT
D: TRBD2; size: medium-sized; V: TRBV7-2; J: TRBJ2-5; CDR3: CASSPSAGGETQYF; DNA: TGTGCCAGCAGCCCCTCGGCGGGAGGCGAGACCCAGTACTTC